Included here is one T cell receptor (beta chain) sequence, with context. Its target is unknown. The V gene's germline CDR1 is LNHDA and CDR2 SQIVND (reference sequence). Trimming removed 5 bases from V and 3 bases from J, with 11 bases in between. CDR3 length: 14 residues. This sample was included in a study of OX40 agonist ivuxolimab in advanced cancers. Study at large: It was permissible to have had prior anti-PD-1, anti-PD-L1 or anti-CTLA-4 therapy, and around 40% had some. Partial responses occurred in Three dose-escalation patients, one with hepatocellular carcinoma and two with cutaneous melanoma. Study-wide points: Which antigen the expanded peripheral T cells recognized is unknown. CD8+ T cells showed, on average, more clonal expansion than CD4+ cells.

Profiled with immunoSEQ multiplex PCR; TCRdb holds only in-frame clones, not every one. This sample has 60,000 or so clones, with about 86% found just once. V and J are TRBV19 and TRBJ1-5, with unresolved D. Specimen: CD4+ or CD8+ T cells sorted from blood, collected in a trial of the OX40 agonist ivuxolimab. The TCR sequence derives from an adult with an advanced solid tumor such as melanoma, head and neck, liver or kidney cancer. The CDR3 loop is CASSPRTYNQPQHF. DNA for the CDR3: TGTGCCAGTAGTCCTCGGACTTACAATCAGCCCCAGCATTTT.